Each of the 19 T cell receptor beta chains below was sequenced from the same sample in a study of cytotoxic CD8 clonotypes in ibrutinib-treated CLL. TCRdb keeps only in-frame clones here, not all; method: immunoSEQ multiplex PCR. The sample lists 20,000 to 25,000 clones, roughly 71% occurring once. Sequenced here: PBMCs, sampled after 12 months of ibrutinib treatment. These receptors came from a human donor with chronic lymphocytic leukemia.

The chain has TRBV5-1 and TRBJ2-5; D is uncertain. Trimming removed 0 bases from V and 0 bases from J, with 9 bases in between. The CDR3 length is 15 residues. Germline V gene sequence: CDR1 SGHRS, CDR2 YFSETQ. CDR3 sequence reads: CASSLGLGDQETQYF. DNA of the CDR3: TGCGCCAGCAGCTTGGGTTTAGGAGACCAAGAGACCCAGTACTTC.

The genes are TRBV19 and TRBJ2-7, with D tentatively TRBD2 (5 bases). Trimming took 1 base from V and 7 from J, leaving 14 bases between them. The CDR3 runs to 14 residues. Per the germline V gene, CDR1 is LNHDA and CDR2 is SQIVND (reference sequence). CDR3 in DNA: TGTGCCAGTAGTATAGGGCAGGTCTCGGGGGAGCAGTACTTC. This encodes CASSIGQVSGEQYF. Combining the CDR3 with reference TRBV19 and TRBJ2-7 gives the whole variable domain DGGITQSPKYLFRKEGQNVTLSCEQNLNHDAMYWYRQDPGQGLRLIYYSQIVNDFQKGDIAEGYSVSREKKESFPLTVTSAQKNPTAFYLCASSIGQVSGEQYFGPGTRLTVT.

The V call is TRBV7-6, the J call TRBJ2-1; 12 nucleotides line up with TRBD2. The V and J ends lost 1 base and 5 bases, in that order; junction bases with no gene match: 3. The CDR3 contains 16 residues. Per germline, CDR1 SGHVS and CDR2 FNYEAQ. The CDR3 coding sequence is TGTGCCAGCAGCTTAGTACCTAGCGGGGGGGACAATGAGCAGTTCTTC. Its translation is CASSLVPSGGDNEQFF.

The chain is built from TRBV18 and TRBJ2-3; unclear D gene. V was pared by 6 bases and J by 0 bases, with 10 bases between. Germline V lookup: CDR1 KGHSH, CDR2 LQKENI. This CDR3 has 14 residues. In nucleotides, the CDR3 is TGTGCCAGCTCGTACACTGCTAGCACAGATACGCAGTATTTT. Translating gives CASSYTASTDTQYF.

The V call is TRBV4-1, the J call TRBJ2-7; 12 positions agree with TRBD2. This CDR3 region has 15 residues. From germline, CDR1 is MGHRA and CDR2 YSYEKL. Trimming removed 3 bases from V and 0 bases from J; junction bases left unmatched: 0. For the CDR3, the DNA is TGCGCCAGCAGCCAGACTAGCGGGGGCTCCTACGAGCAGTACTTC. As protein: CASSQTSGGSYEQYF.

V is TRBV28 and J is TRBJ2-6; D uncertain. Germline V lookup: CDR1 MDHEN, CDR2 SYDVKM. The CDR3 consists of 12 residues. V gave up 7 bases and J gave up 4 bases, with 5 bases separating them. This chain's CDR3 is CASKGGANVLTF. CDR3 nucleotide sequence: TGTGCCAGCAAGGGCGGGGCCAACGTCCTGACTTTC.

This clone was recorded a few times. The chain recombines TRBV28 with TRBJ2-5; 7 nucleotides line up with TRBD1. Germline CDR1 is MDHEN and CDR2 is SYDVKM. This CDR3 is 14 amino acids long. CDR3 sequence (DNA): TGTGGCCGTAAACCCGGGACAGCCGGAAAGACCCAGTACTTC. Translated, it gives CGRKPGTAGKTQYF.

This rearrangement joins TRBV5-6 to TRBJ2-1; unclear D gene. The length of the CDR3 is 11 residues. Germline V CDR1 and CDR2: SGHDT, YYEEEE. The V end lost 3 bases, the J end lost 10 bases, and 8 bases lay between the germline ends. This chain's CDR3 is CASSWKVEQFF. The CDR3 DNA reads TGTGCCAGCAGCTGGAAGGTGGAGCAGTTCTTC. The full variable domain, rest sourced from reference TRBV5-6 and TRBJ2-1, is DAGVTQSPTHLIKTRGQQVTLRCSPKSGHDTVSWYQQALGQGPQFIFQYYEEEERQRGNFPDRFSGHQFPNYSSELNVNALLLGDSALYLCASSWKVEQFFGPGTRLTVL.

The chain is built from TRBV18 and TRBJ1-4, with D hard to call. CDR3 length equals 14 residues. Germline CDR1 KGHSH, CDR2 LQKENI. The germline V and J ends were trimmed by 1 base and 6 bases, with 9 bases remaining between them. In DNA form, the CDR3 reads TGTGCCAGCTCACCACTACGGACGGATGAAAAACTGTTTTTT. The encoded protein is CASSPLRTDEKLFF. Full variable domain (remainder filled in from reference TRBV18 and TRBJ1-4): NAGVMQNPRHLVRRRGQEARLRCSPMKGHSHVYWYRQLPEEGLKFMVYLQKENIIDESGMPKERFSAEFPKEGPSILRIQQVVRGDSAAYFCASSPLRTDEKLFFGSGTQLSVL.

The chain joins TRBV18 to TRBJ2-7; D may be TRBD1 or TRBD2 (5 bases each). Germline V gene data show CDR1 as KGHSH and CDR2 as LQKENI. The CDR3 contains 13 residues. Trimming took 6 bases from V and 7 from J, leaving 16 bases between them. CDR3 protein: CASSQGRSGEQYF. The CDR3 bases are TGTGCCAGCTCCCAGGGTAGGTCGGGGGAGCAGTACTTC. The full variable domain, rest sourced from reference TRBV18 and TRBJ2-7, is NAGVMQNPRHLVRRRGQEARLRCSPMKGHSHVYWYRQLPEEGLKFMVYLQKENIIDESGMPKERFSAEFPKEGPSILRIQQVVRGDSAAYFCASSQGRSGEQYFGPGTRLTVT.

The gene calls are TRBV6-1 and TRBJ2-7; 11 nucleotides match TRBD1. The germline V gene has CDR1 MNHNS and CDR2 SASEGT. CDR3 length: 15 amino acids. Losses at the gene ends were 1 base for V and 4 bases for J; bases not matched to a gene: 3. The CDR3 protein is CASSEGGTGGYEQYF. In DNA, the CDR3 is TGTGCCAGCAGTGAAGGCGGGACAGGGGGGTACGAGCAGTACTTC.

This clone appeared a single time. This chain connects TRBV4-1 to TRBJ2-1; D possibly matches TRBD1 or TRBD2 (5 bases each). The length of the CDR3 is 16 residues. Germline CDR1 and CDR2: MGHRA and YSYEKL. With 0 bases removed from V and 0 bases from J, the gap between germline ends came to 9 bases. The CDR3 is CASSQERGRSYNEQFF. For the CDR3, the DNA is TGCGCCAGCAGCCAAGAGAGGGGCCGCTCCTACAATGAGCAGTTCTTC.

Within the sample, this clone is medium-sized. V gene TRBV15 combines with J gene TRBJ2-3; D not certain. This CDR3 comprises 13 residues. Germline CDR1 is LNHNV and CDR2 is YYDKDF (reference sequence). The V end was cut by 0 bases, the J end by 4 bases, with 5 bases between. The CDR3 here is CATSRDKADTQYF. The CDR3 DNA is TGTGCCACCAGCAGAGATAAGGCAGATACGCAGTATTTT.

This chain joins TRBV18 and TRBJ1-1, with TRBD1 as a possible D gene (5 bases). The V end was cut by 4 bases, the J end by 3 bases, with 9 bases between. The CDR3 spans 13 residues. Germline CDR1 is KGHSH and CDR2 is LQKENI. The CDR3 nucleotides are TGTGCCAGCTCACGTCAGGGCGACACTGAAGCTTTCTTT. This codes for CASSRQGDTEAFF.

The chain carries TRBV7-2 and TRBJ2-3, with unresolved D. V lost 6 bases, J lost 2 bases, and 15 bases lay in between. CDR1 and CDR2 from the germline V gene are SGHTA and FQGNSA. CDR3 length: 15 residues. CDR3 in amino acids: CASRDGAPYTDTQYF. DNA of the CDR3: TGTGCCAGCAGGGATGGTGCGCCCTACACAGATACGCAGTATTTT. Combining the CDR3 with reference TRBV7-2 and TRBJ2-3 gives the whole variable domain GAGVSQSPSNKVTEKGKDVELRCDPISGHTALYWYRQSLGQGLEFLIYFQGNSAPDKSGLPSDRFSAERTGGSVSTLTIQRTQQEDSAVYLCASRDGAPYTDTQYFGPGTRLTVL.

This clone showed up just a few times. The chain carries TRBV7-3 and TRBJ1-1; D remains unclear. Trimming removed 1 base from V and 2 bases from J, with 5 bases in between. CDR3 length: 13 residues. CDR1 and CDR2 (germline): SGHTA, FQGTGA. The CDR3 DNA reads TGTGCCAGCAGCTTAAGGGCAAACACTGAAGCTTTCTTT. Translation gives CASSLRANTEAFF.

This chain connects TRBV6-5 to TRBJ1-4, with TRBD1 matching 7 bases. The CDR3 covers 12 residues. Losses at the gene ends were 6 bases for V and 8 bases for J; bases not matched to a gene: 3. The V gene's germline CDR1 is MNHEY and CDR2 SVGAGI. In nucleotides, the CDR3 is TGTGCCAGCAGGACAGGGCGGGAAAAACTGTTTTTT. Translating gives CASRTGREKLFF.

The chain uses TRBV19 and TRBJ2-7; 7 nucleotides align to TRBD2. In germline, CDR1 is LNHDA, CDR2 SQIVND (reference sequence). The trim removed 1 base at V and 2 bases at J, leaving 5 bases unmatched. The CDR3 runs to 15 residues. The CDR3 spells CASSIGASGAYEQYF. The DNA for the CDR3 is TGTGCCAGTAGTATAGGGGCTAGCGGCGCCTACGAGCAGTACTTC.

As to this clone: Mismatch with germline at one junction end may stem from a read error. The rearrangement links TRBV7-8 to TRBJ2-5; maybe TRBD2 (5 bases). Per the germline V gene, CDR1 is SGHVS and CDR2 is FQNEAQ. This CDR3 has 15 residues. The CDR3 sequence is CASSLAGYGSETQYF. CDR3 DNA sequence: TGTGCCAGCAGCCTAGCTGGGTACGGTTCAGAGACCCAGTACTTC.